This T cell receptor (beta chain) was recorded in a study of T cell changes during pregnancy in multiple sclerosis. CDR1 and CDR2 from the germline V gene are PRHDT and FYEKMQ (reference sequence). This CDR3 comprises 17 residues. With 2 bases removed from V and 7 bases from J, the gap between germline ends came to 23 bases. Using immunoSEQ multiplex PCR, the repertoire was profiled, and TCRdb retains in-frame clones only, with some absent. The table lists 45,000 or so clones, approximately 91% of them singletons, with approximately 1.5% in the top ten. The genes are TRBV13 and TRBJ1-2; D gene unclear. The receptor was isolated from a female donor with multiple sclerosis, enrolled in a pregnancy study. The sequencing input was PBMCs (not recorded whether the cells were cultured). CDR3 region: CASSLRRALRYEFGYTF. For the CDR3, the DNA is TGTGCCAGCAGCTTAAGAAGGGCCCTCCGTTATGAGTTTGGCTACACCTTC. The variable domain in full, with the rest retrieved from reference TRBV13 and TRBJ1-2, is AAGVIQSPRHLIKEKRETATLKCYPIPRHDTVYWYQQGPGQDPQFLISFYEKMQSDKGSIPDRFSAQQFSDYHSELNMSSLELGDSALYFCASSLRRALRYEFGYTFGSGTRLTVV.